This T cell receptor (beta chain) comes out of a study of blood T cell repertoires in COVID-19. About the study: Acute and convalescent COVID-19 specimens originated in the United States, Italy and Spain. In each case, the material was cDNA or gDNA derived from T cells, B-cell-depleted T cells, or PBMCs.

In the study's own analysis: By means of reference gene primer amplification, nucleated cell counts were estimated. Measured with immunoSEQ multiplex PCR; TCRdb has only the in-frame clones, and not every one. D and trimming were read from the DNA, whereas the V and J calls and clone size are those reported in that table. The data hold 93,000 or so clones, with about 89% observed a single time. The source is a woman aged 55 to 70 with acute or convalescent COVID-19. The sequencing input was peripheral blood.

As DNA, the CDR3 is TGTGCCAGCAGTGGCCATAGACAGGGGGCAGGTCAGCCCCAGCATTTT. Its translation: CASSGHRQGAGQPQHF. This chain links TRBV6-1 with TRBJ1-5, with 10 nucleotides matching TRBD1. V lost 4 bases to trimming and J lost 6 bases; unmatched junction nucleotides: 9. There are 16 residues in the CDR3. CDR1 and CDR2 (germline): MNHNS, SASEGT.